A selection of T cell receptor beta chains follows, all from one sample in a study of metastatic and nonmetastatic thyroid tumors. TCRdb reanalyzed the PCR reads via MiXCR. Among roughly 40,000 clones, about 16% were seen once, and the ten largest hold 3.8%. Sequencing was done on a sample of blood. These TCRs come from a female donor with papillary thyroid cancer or a benign thyroid nodule (not recorded which). Some clones in this sample may be carry-over from other donors' samples. Both conserved end residues are trimmed from each CDR3. The order of the fields is D gene, CDR3 length, V gene, CDR3 protein. The D gene is left open where the match is weak.

>TRBD1|12|TRBV15
ATSRGQGTNGYT
>-|12|TRBV5-1
ASNPADGNYGYT
>TRBD2|14|TRBV6-4
ASSALGGFGTDTQY
>-|11|TRBV5-8
ASILYWTDTQY
>-|15|TRBV6-2/TRBV6-3
ANSYRTRRRENYGYT
>-|12|TRBV15
ATSRGQGEETQY
>TRBD1|14|TRBV5-8
ASSPPGQGNRRELF
>-|10|TRBV3-1
ASSQAFKEQY
>TRBD2|12|TRBV6-5
ASSYAGGPNEQS
>-|12|TRBV6-2/TRBV6-3
ASSYSGEGQPQH
>-|10|TRBV28
ASSLGGDEQY
>-|11|TRBV5-1
ASSTGDSYEQY
>-|13|TRBV7-7
ASSQNPGKGFEQY
>-|11|TRBV9
ASSFGDGTEAF
>-|11|TRBV30
AWSRSIQETQY
>-|11|TRBV6-1
ASGRGFNQPQH
>-|10|TRBV20-1
SAISGGYGYT
>-|11|TRBV20-1
TAGSSSYNEQF
>-|12|TRBV6-1
ASSVGRGPSPLH
>TRBD1|12|TRBV11-3
ASSQGVIGSPLH
>-|13|TRBV7-8
ASSEGRGVQETQY
>TRBD1|13|TRBV7-3
ASSLWPRGTGEPF
>-|13|TRBV4-2
ASSQESRDYNEQF
>-|16|TRBV12-5
ASAPRSGSRVGTDTQY
>-|11|TRBV27
ASTVRSTDTQY
>TRBD1|12|TRBV19
ASKVGGINNDQF
>-|10|TRBV20-1
SARGLYNEQF
>TRBD2|13|TRBV29-1
SVDRVAGGTDTQY
>-|16|TRBV11-1
ASSLVTEASSGANVLT
>-|17|TRBV10-2
ASSECGLHGRIPSYEQY
>-|12|TRBV11-3
ASRLGGITGELF
>TRBD2|17|TRBV12-5
ASGLVLSSEGTNTYEQY
>-|11|TRBV27
ASSYSVGPEAF
>-|15|TRBV6-1
ASSEAGVRGAGNTIY
>-|12|TRBV7-6
ASSLAGGAYEQY
>-|10|TRBV19
ASSQGHEKLF
>-|12|TRBV12-3/TRBV12-4
ASKEGRLAYEQY
>TRBD1|13|TRBV19
ASIPRTGKTQPQH
>-|10|TRBV20-1
SAPQGMGGYT
>-|13|TRBV6-1
ASRGRRSSHTEAF
>-|10|TRBV6-1
ATQRGGETQY
>-|11|TRBV6-2/TRBV6-3
ASSSWFNEKLF
>TRBD2|14|TRBV11-1
ASSAGLAWSGDTQY
>-|10|TRBV30
AWSVGWSEQY
>-|10|TRBV30
AWSIGADTQY
>-|12|TRBV12-3/TRBV12-4
ASSLMVLTDTQY
>TRBD1|12|TRBV2
ASSPGQGNQPQH
>TRBD1|13|TRBV20-1
SAHAGTGINNEQF
>TRBD2|15|TRBV7-6
ASSLGTISGVRDTQY
>-|13|TRBV5-6
ASTLGLVVTGELF
>-|11|TRBV7-8
ASRSPKTGELF
>-|11|TRBV6-5
SSSYPGEFEQY
>-|9|TRBV24-1
ATSDLGEWF
>-|17|TRBV7-5
ISVPEAQKVFLISGELF
>TRBD2|14|TRBV18
ASSRTTSVNTGELF
>TRBD1|11|TRBV4-1
ASHGTGLDEQY
>-|13|TRBV6-5
ASSYGTYSGNTIY
>-|13|TRBV11-2
ASSPPGTSGNTIY
>-|13|TRBV7-9
ASSSTSQIDQPQH